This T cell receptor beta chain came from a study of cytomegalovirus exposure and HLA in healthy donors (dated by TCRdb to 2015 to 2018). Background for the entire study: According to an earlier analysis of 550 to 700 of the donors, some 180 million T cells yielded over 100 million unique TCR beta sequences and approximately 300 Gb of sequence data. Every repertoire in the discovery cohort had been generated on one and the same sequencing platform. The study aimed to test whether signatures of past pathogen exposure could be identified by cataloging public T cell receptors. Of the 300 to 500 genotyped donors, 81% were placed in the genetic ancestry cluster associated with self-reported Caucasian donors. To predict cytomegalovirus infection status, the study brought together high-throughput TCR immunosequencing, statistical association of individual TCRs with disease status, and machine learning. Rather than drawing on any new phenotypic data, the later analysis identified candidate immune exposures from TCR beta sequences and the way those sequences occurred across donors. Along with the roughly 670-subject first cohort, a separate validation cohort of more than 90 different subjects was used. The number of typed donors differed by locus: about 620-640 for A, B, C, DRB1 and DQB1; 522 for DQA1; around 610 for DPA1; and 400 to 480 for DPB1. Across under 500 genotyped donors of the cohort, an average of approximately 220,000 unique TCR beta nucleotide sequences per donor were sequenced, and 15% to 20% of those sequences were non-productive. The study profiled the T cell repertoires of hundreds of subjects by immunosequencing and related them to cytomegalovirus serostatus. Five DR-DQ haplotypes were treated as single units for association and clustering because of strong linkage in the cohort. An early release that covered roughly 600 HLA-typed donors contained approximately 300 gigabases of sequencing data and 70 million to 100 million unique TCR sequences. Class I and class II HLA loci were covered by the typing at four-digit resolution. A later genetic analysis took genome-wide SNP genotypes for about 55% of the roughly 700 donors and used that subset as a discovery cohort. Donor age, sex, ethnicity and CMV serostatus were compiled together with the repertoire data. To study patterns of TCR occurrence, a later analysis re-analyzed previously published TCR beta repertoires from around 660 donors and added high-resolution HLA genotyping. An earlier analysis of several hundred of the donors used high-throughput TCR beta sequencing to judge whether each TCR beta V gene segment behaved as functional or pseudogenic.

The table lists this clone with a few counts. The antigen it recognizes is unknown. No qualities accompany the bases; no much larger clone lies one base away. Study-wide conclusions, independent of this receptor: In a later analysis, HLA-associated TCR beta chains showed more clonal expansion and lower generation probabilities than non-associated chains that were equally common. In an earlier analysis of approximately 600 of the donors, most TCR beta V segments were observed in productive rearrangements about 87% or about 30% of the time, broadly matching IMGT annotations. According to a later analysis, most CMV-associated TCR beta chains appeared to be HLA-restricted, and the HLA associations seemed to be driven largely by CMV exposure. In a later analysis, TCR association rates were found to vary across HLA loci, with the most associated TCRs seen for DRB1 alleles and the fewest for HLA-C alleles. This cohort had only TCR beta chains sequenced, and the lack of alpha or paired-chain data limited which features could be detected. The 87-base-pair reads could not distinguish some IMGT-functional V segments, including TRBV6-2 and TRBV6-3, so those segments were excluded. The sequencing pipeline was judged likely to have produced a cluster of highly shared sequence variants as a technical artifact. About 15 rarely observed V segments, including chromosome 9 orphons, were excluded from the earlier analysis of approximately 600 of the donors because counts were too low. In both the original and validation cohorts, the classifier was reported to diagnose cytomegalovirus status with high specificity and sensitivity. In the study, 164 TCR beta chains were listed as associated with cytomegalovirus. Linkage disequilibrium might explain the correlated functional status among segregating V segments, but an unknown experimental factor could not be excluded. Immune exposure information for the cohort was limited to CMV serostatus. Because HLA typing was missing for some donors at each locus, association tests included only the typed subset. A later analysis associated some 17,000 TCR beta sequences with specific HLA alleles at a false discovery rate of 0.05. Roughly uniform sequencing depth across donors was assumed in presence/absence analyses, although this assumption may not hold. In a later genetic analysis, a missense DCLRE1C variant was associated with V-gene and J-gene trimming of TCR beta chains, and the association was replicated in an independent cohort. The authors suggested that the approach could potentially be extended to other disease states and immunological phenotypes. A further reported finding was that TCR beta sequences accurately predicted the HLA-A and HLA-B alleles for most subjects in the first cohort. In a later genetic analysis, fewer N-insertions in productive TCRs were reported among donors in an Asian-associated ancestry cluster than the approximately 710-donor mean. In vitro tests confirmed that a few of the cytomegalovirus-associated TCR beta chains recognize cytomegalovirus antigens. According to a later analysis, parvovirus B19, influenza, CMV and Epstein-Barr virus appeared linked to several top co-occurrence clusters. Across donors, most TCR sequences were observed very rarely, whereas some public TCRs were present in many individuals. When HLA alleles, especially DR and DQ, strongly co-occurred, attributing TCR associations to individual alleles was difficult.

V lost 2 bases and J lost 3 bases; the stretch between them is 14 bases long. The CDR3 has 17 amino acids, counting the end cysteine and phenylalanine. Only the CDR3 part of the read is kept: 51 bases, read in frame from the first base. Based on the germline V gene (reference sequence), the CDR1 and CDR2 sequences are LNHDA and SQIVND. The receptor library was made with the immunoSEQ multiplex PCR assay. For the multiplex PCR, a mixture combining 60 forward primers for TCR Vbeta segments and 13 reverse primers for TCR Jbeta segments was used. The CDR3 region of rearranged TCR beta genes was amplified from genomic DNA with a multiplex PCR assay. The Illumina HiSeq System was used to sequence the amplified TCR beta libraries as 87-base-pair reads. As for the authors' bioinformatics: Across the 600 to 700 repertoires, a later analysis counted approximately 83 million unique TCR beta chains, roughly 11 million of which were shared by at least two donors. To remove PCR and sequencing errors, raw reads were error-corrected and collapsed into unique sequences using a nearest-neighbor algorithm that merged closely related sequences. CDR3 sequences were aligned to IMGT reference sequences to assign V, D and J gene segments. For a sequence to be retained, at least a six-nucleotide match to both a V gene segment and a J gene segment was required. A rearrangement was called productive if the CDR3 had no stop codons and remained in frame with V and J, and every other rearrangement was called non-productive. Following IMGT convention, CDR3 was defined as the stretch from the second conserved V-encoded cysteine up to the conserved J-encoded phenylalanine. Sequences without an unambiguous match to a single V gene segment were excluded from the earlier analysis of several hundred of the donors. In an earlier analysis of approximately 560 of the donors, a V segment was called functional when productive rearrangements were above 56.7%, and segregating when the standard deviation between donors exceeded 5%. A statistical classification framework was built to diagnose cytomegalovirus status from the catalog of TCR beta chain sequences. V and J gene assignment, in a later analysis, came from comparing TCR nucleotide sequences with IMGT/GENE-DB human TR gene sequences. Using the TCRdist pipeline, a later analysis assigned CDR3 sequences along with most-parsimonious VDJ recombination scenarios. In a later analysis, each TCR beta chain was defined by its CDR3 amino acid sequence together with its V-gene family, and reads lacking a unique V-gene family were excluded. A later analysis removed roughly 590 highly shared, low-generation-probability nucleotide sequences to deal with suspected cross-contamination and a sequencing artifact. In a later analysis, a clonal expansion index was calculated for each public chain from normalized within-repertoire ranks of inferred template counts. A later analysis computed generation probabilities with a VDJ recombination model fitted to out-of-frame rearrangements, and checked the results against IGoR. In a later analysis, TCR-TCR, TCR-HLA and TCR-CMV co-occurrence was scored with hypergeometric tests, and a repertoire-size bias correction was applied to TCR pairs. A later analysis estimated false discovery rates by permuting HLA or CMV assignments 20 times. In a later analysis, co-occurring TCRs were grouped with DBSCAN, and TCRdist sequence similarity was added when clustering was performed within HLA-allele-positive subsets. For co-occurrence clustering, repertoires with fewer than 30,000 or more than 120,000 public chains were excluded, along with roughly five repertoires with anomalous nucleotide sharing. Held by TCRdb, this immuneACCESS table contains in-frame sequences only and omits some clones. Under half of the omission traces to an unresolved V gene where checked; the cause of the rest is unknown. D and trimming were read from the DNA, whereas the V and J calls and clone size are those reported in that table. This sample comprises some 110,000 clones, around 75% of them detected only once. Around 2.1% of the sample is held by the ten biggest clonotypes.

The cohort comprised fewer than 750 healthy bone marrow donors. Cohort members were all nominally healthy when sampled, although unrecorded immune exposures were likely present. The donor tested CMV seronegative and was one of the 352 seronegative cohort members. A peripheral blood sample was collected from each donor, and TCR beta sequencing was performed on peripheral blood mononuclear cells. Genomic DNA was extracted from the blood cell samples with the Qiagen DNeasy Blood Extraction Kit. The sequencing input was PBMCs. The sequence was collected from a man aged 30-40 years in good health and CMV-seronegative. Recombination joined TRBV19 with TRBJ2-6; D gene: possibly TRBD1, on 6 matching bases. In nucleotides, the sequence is TGTGCCAGTAGTATACAGGGGAGTGGGTTTGGGGCCAACGTCCTGACTTTC. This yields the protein CASSIQGSGFGANVLTF.